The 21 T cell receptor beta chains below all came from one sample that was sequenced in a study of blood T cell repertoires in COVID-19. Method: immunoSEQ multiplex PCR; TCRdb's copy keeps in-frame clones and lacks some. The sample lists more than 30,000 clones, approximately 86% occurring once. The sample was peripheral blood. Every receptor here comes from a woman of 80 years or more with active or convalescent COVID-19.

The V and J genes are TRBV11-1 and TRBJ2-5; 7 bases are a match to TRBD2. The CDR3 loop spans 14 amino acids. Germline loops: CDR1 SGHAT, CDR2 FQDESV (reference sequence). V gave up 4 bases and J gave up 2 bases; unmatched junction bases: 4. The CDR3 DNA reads TGTGCCAGCAGCTCCCGGACTAGGCAAGAGACCCAGTACTTC. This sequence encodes CASSSRTRQETQYF.

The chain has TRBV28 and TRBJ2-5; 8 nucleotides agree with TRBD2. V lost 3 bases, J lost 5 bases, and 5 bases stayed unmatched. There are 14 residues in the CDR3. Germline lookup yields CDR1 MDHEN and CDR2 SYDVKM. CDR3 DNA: TGTGCCAGCAGTTTGTCGGGAGGGGAGGAGACCCAGTACTTC. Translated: CASSLSGGEETQYF.

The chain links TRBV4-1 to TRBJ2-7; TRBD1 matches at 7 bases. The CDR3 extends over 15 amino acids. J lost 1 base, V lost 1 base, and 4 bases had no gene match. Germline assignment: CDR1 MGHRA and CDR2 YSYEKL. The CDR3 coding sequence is TGCGCCAGCAGCCAAGTGTCCAGGGGGTCCTACGAGCAGTACTTC. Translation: CASSQVSRGSYEQYF.

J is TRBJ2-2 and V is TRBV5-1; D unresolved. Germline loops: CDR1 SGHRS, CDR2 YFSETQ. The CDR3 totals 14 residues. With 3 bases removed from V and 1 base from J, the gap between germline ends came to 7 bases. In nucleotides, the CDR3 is TGCGCCAGCAGCTCCCTCCTGAACACCGGGGAGCTGTTTTTT. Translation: CASSSLLNTGELFF.

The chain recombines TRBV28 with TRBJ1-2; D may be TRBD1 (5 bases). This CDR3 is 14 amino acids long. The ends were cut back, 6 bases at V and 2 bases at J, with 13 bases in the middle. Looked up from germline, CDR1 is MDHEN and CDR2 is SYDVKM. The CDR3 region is CASRPETANYGYTF. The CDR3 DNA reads TGTGCCAGCAGGCCGGAGACAGCCAACTATGGCTACACCTTC.

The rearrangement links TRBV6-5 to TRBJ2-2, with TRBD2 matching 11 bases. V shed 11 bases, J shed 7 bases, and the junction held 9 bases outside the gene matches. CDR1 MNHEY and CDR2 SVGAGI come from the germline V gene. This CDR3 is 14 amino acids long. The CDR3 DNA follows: TGTGCCGTTCATAGCGGGGGGGCGGTCGGGGAGCTGTTTTTT. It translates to CAVHSGGAVGELFF.

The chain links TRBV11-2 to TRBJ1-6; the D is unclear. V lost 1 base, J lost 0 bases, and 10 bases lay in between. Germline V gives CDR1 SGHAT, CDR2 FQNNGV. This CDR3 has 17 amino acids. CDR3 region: CASSLVQSNSYNSPLHF. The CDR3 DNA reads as TGTGCCAGCAGCTTAGTCCAATCCAACTCCTATAATTCACCCCTCCACTTT.

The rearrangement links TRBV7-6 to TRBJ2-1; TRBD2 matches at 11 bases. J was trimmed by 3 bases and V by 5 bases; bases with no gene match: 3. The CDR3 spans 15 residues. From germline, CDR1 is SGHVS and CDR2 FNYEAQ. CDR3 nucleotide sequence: TGTGCCAGCAGCCCTACTAGCGGGGGCTACAATGAGCAGTTCTTC. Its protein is CASSPTSGGYNEQFF.

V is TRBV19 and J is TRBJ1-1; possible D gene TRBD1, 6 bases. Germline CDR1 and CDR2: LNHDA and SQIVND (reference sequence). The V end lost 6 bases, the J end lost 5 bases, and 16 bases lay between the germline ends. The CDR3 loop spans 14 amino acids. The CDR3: CASRTSDSWTEAFF. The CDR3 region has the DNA TGTGCCAGTAGGACTTCGGACAGCTGGACTGAAGCTTTCTTT.

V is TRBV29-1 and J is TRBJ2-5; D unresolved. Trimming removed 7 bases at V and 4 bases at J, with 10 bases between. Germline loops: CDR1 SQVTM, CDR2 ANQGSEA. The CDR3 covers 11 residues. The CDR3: CSAEVGETQYF. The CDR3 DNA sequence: TGCAGCGCCGAGGTCGGAGAGACCCAGTACTTC.

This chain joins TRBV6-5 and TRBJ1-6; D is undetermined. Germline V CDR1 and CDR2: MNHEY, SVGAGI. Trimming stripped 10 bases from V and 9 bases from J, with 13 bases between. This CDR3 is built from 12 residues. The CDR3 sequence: CATRAGVSPLHF. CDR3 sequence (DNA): TGTGCCACCCGCGCCGGGGTTTCACCCCTCCACTTT.

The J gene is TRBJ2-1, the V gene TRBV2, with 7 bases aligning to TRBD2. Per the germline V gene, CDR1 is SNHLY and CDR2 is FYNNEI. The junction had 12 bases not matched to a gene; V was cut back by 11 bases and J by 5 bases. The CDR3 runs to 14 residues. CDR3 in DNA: TGTGCCGACTCCCGGGACTACACAAACAATGAGCAGTTCTTC. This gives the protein CADSRDYTNNEQFF.

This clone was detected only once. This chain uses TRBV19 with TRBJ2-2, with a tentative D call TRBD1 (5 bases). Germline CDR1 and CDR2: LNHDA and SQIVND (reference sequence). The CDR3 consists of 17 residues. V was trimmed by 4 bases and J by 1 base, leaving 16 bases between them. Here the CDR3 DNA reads TGTGCCAGTAGTAAATTGGTAGGGGTAAAGAACACCGGGGAGCTGTTTTTT. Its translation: CASSKLVGVKNTGELFF.

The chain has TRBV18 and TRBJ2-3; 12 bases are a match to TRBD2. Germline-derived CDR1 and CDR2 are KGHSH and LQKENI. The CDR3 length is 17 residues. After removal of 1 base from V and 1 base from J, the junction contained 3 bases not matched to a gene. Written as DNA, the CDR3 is TGTGCCAGCTCACCACGATGGACTAGCGGGGGCACAGATACGCAGTATTTT. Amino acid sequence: CASSPRWTSGGTDTQYF.

CDR3: CASATQGTYTEAFF. In nucleotides, the CDR3 is TGTGCCAGCGCTACTCAGGGGACGTACACTGAAGCTTTCTTT. This chain uses TRBV21-1 with TRBJ1-1; TRBD1, the D gene given by the table, was not confirmed from the DNA. TRBV21-1 corresponds to a pseudogene. The CDR3 runs 14 residues.

CDR3 sequence (DNA): TGTGCCAGCAGCTCCGACGCGGCGGCGCAGTACTTC. Encoded protein: CASSSDAAAQYF. The rearrangement uses TRBV5-4 and TRBJ2-7; no firm D call. The CDR3 contains 12 residues. Germline V gene lookup returns CDR1 SGHNT and CDR2 YYREEE (reference sequence). Trimming removed 3 bases from V and 9 bases from J, with 13 bases in between.

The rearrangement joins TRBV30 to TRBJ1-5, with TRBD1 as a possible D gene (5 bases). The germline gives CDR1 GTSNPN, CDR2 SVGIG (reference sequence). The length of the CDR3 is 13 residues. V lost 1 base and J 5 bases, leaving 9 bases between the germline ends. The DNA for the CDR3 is TGTGCCTGGAGTGGAGCGGGGGATCAGCCCCAGCATTTT. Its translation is CAWSGAGDQPQHF.

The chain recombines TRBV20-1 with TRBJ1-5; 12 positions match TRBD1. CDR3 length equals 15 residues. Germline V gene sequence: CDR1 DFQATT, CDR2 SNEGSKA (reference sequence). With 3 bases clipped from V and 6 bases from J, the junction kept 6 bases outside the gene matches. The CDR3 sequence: CSASSGTGGPQPQHF. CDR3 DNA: TGCAGTGCTAGTTCCGGGACAGGGGGCCCTCAGCCCCAGCATTTT.

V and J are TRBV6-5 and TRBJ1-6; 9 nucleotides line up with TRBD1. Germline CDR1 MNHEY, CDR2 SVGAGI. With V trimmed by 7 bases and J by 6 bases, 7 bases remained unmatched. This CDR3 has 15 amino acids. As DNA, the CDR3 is TGTGCCAGCATCCTAGGGACAGGGCTTAATTCACCCCTCCACTTT. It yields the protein CASILGTGLNSPLHF.

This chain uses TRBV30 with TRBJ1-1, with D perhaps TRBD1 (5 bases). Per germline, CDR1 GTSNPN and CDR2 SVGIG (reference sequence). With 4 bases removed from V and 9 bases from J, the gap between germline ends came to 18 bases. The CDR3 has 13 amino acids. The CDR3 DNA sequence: TGTGCCTGGACGTCAGGGAACAAGGGGAAAGCTTTCTTT. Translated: CAWTSGNKGKAFF.

The CDR3 DNA is TGTGCCATCAGTGGAGCTATCGGGACTAGCGGGGGGGCAGAGGATACGCAGTATTTT. As protein: CAISGAIGTSGGAEDTQYF. The gene calls are TRBV10-3 and TRBJ2-3; 16 bases line up with TRBD2. V trimming: 4 bases; J trimming: 6 bases; junction bases outside the gene matches: 13. The CDR3 covers 19 residues. Germline values: CDR1 ENHRY, CDR2 SYGVKD.